Listed below are T cell receptor beta chains from one sample, sequenced in a study of cytomegalovirus exposure and HLA in healthy donors. Profiled with immunoSEQ multiplex PCR; TCRdb holds only in-frame clones, not every one. Of 200,000 or so clones listed, 65% to 85% were seen once; the top ten hold approximately 6%. Input material: PBMCs. These receptors were taken from a woman aged 25 to 39 in good health and CMV-seropositive. CDR3s include the opening cysteine and the closing phenylalanine or tryptophan. Each record gives: D gene, V gene, J gene, CDR3 protein, CDR3 DNA. The D gene is left open where the match is weak.

>-|TRBV18|TRBJ2-7
CASSGGLYEQYF
TGTGCCAGCTCGGGCGGACTTTACGAGCAGTACTTC
>-|TRBV2|TRBJ1-1
CASSEAALMNTEAFF
TGTGCCAGCAGTGAAGCGGCACTAATGAACACTGAAGCTTTCTTT
>TRBD2|TRBV10-3|TRBJ2-3
CAISESTSGTDSQYF
TGTGCCATCAGTGAGTCGACTAGCGGCACAGATTCGCAGTATTTT
>-|TRBV12-2|TRBJ1-1
CASRLPRQGAVMNTEAFF
TGTGCAAGTCGCTTACCCAGACAGGGGGCCGTGATGAACACTGAAGCTTTCTTT
>-|TRBV6-1|TRBJ1-1
CASTLKRGRDTEAFF
TGTGCCAGCACCTTGAAGCGGGGGAGAGACACTGAAGCTTTCTTT
>-|TRBV5-1|TRBJ1-2
CASSFDSSYGYTF
TGCGCCAGCAGCTTCGATAGCTCCTATGGCTACACCTTC
>TRBD2|TRBV15|TRBJ2-7
CATSGAGTSNHEQYF
TGTGCCACCAGCGGGGCCGGGACTAGTAATCACGAGCAGTACTTC
>-|TRBV10-1|TRBJ2-5
CASSEGLGLQETQYF
TGCGCCAGCAGTGAGGGACTTGGCCTACAAGAGACCCAGTACTTC
>-|TRBV6-5|TRBJ1-2
CASSYSSLYGYTF
TGTGCCAGCAGTTACTCTTCCCTCTATGGCTACACCTTC
>TRBD2|TRBV2|TRBJ2-7
CASSEYRTSGRSYEQYF
TGTGCCAGCAGTGAATATAGGACTAGCGGGAGATCCTACGAGCAGTACTTC
>-|TRBV7-2|TRBJ2-7
CASTSAGGSYEQYF
TGTGCCAGCACGTCCGCCGGGGGTTCTTACGAGCAGTACTTC